The T cell receptor (beta chain) under discussion was sequenced for a study of esophageal squamous cell carcinoma under preoperative chemotherapy. Across the study: Both tumor-infiltrating lymphocytes and peripheral blood T cells were profiled. Findings of the study overall: After chemotherapy, TCR diversity rose significantly in peripheral T cells but not in tumor-infiltrating lymphocytes.

Time point denoted: before preoperative PTX-NDP chemotherapy. Before surgery, patients were given preoperative paclitaxel-nedaplatin chemotherapy. The V gene lost 6 bases and the J gene lost 0 bases, with 8 bases spanning the gap. Germline values: CDR1 MNHNS, CDR2 SASEGT. This CDR3 has 14 amino acids. This clonotype has at least ten counts. What it recognizes is unknown. TCRdb processed the PCR reads anew with MiXCR; each CDR3 protein has one entry. Here the sample spans several thousand distinct CDR3 sequences, roughly 32% being singletons. This chain connects TRBV6-1 to TRBJ2-2, with D unresolved. The receptor was derived from a human donor with esophageal squamous cell carcinoma. The donor label of this sample is uncertain. Sample acquisition took place from a patient given preoperative chemotherapy. CDR3 coding DNA: TGTGCCAGCAGAAGACTGGCGAACACCGGGGAGCTGTTTTTT. The encoded protein is CASRRLANTGELFF.